The source of this TCR beta chain is a study of T cell responses to AZD1222 COVID-19 vaccine. The overall study: Second doses at about 4 or about 12 weeks were pooled.

In the case of this clone: Its specificity is unknown.

Overall study findings and caveats: Spike-specific TCR repertoires showed rising breadth and depth after two AZD1222 doses. Seropositive status at baseline applied to only 6 or 7 AZD1222 recipients. It should be noted that donors were predominantly white British and more often female, and clonal diversity was possibly underestimated.

Trimming took off 2 bases at V and 4 bases at J, with 13 bases between the two ends. The CDR3 runs to 14 residues. Germline loops: CDR1 SGHTS, CDR2 YDEGEE. This table comes from immunoSEQ multiplex PCR, and its TCRdb copy is limited to in-frame clones, with some not included. The top ten hold less than 20% of the sample, which has about 85,000 clones, over 75% seen once. The chain couples TRBV5-8 to TRBJ2-7; D is unresolved. This specimen was peripheral blood, taken on day 0 of AZD1222 vaccination. This TCR was recovered from an adult in good health. The CDR3 spells CASSFRAGLYEQYF. CDR3 coding DNA: TGTGCCAGCAGCTTTAGGGCCGGTTTATACGAGCAGTACTTC.